A selection of T cell receptor beta chains follows, all from one sample in a study of T cells in Graves' hyperthyroidism and ophthalmopathy. TCRdb reprocessed the multiplex PCR reads via MiXCR and lists one record per CDR3 protein. The sample shows fewer than 750,000 distinct CDR3 sequences, around 15% of them seen only once. The sample taken for sequencing was blood. These receptors all stem from a woman between 40 and 50 years old with Graves' ophthalmopathy. Each CDR3 is given with its conserved first and last residue. D genes are given only for firm matches. The size field is filled for only some rows; it gives once, few, many or a size class.

CDR3nt: TGCAGTGCGGGAGGGTTAACACAAGAGACCCAGTACTTC
CDR3aa: CSAGGLTQETQYF
d_gene: TRBD2
abundance: many
j_gene: TRBJ2-5
v_gene: TRBV20-1

CDR3nt: TGTGCCAGCAGTTCTCAGGGGCCGCGTGGTTCTGGCTACACCTTC
CDR3aa: CASSSQGPRGSGYTF
d_gene: -
abundance: many
j_gene: TRBJ1-2
v_gene: TRBV6-2/TRBV6-3

CDR3nt: TGTGCCAGCAGCCTTAAGTATCCGGGAAGCAATCAGCCCCAGCATTTT
CDR3aa: CASSLKYPGSNQPQHF
d_gene: -
abundance: many
j_gene: TRBJ1-5
v_gene: TRBV4-2

CDR3nt: TGTGCCAGCAGCGGAACTGTGGACAGGGCTAAAACCTCCGAGCAGTACTTC
CDR3aa: CASSGTVDRAKTSEQYF
d_gene: TRBD1
abundance: few
j_gene: TRBJ2-7
v_gene: TRBV11-1

CDR3nt: TGTGCCAGCAGCTTTTGGGGACTTCAGAGAAAATCTAACTATGGCTACACCTTC
CDR3aa: CASSFWGLQRKSNYGYTF
d_gene: -
abundance: few
j_gene: TRBJ1-2
v_gene: TRBV5-6

CDR3nt: TGTGCCAGCTCATTCGCACAGGACTTGAACACTGAAGCTTTCTTT
CDR3aa: CASSFAQDLNTEAFF
d_gene: -
abundance: many
j_gene: TRBJ1-1
v_gene: TRBV18

CDR3nt: TGTGCCAGCAGTTCCCGGGGGGGTGGGGCCAACGTCCTGACTTTC
CDR3aa: CASSSRGGGANVLTF
d_gene: TRBD2
abundance: many
j_gene: TRBJ2-6
v_gene: TRBV27

CDR3nt: TGCAGCGTTGAAGAGGGTCTTAGATACGAGCAGTACTTC
CDR3aa: CSVEEGLRYEQYF
d_gene: -
abundance: -
j_gene: TRBJ2-7
v_gene: TRBV29-1

CDR3nt: TGTGCCAGCCTCCCTCCGGGGGGCTACGAGCAGTACTTC
CDR3aa: CASLPPGGYEQYF
d_gene: TRBD2
abundance: -
j_gene: TRBJ2-7
v_gene: TRBV12-3/TRBV12-4

CDR3nt: TGTGCCAGCGCGGACAGCTCTGGGGCCAACGTCCTGACTTTC
CDR3aa: CASADSSGANVLTF
d_gene: -
abundance: -
j_gene: TRBJ2-6
v_gene: TRBV12-3/TRBV12-4

CDR3nt: TGTGCCAGCAGTGAACGGGAAGACAGCCCGCAAGAGACCCAGTACTTC
CDR3aa: CASSEREDSPQETQYF
d_gene: -
abundance: many
j_gene: TRBJ2-5
v_gene: TRBV2

CDR3nt: TGTGCCAGCAATGAGGGCAGGGGGACCCAGTACTTC
CDR3aa: CASNEGRGTQYF
d_gene: -
abundance: -
j_gene: TRBJ2-5
v_gene: TRBV6-1

CDR3nt: TGTGCCAGCAGTTACCGGAGGGTTTTACAGGGCTCCTACGAGCAGTACTTC
CDR3aa: CASSYRRVLQGSYEQYF
d_gene: -
abundance: -
j_gene: TRBJ2-7
v_gene: TRBV6-2/TRBV6-3

CDR3nt: TGTGCCAGCACGAAGGGACAGGGGTTGGACGAGCAGTACTTC
CDR3aa: CASTKGQGLDEQYF
d_gene: TRBD1
abundance: many
j_gene: TRBJ2-7
v_gene: TRBV12-3/TRBV12-4

CDR3nt: TGTGCCAGCAGCCTCGGTCCGGGCGAGCAGTACTTC
CDR3aa: CASSLGPGEQYF
d_gene: -
abundance: many
j_gene: TRBJ2-7
v_gene: TRBV7-2

CDR3nt: TGCAGTGCCACACAGGGTAACTATGGCTACACCTTC
CDR3aa: CSATQGNYGYTF
d_gene: -
abundance: many
j_gene: TRBJ1-2
v_gene: TRBV20-1

CDR3nt: TGTGCCAGCAGTGACGGGGGGCGAGAAGCTTTCTTT
CDR3aa: CASSDGGREAFF
d_gene: -
abundance: many
j_gene: TRBJ1-1
v_gene: TRBV6-4

CDR3nt: TGTGCCAGCAGCTTGCCCGGGAGGGCCACCAAAAACATTCAGTACTTC
CDR3aa: CASSLPGRATKNIQYF
d_gene: TRBD2
abundance: -
j_gene: TRBJ2-4
v_gene: TRBV5-6

CDR3nt: TGCGCCAGCAGCCAAGGTCCCAGTTCCTACGAGCAGTACTTC
CDR3aa: CASSQGPSSYEQYF
d_gene: -
abundance: many
j_gene: TRBJ2-7
v_gene: TRBV4-2

CDR3nt: TGTGCCAGCATCAGGGAAGAGACCCAGTACTTC
CDR3aa: CASIREETQYF
d_gene: -
abundance: many
j_gene: TRBJ2-5
v_gene: TRBV7-9

CDR3nt: TGTGCCAGCAGTTTCAGCGGGCCCGACTACGAGCAGTACTTC
CDR3aa: CASSFSGPDYEQYF
d_gene: -
abundance: many
j_gene: TRBJ2-7
v_gene: TRBV27

CDR3nt: TGCGCCAGCAGCCAAGTCCCGGGACAGGGGGATTTTACCAAAAACATTCAGTACTTC
CDR3aa: CASSQVPGQGDFTKNIQYF
d_gene: TRBD1
abundance: -
j_gene: TRBJ2-4
v_gene: TRBV4-1

CDR3nt: TGTGCCAGCAGCTTAGTAGCGAGCCAAGAGACCCAGTACTTC
CDR3aa: CASSLVASQETQYF
d_gene: -
abundance: many
j_gene: TRBJ2-5
v_gene: TRBV7-2

CDR3nt: TGTGCCAGCCGCTTGGGCGGGACAGGGCGCGAGCAGTACTTC
CDR3aa: CASRLGGTGREQYF
d_gene: TRBD1
abundance: -
j_gene: TRBJ2-7
v_gene: TRBV27

CDR3nt: TGTGCCAGCAGTTTGATGGGGGAGACCCAGTACTTC
CDR3aa: CASSLMGETQYF
d_gene: -
abundance: many
j_gene: TRBJ2-5
v_gene: TRBV12-3/TRBV12-4

CDR3nt: TGTGCCAGCAGTTTGCGGGGGAGGGATCAGCCCCAGCATTTT
CDR3aa: CASSLRGRDQPQHF
d_gene: -
abundance: many
j_gene: TRBJ1-5
v_gene: TRBV27

CDR3nt: TGTGCCAGCAGTTATTTCGCTCAAGAGACCCAGTACTTC
CDR3aa: CASSYFAQETQYF
d_gene: -
abundance: many
j_gene: TRBJ2-5
v_gene: TRBV6-2/TRBV6-3

CDR3nt: TGTGCCACAACAATAACAGGGCACACTGAAGCTTTCTTT
CDR3aa: CATTITGHTEAFF
d_gene: -
abundance: few
j_gene: TRBJ1-1
v_gene: TRBV12-3/TRBV12-4

CDR3nt: TGTGCCAGCAGCAAGACAGCTCTTGGGGGAGAGACCCAGTACTTC
CDR3aa: CASSKTALGGETQYF
d_gene: -
abundance: few
j_gene: TRBJ2-5
v_gene: TRBV6-1

CDR3nt: TGCGCCAGCTGGGAGACAGGGAGTCCCCCTAACTATGGCTACACCTTC
CDR3aa: CASWETGSPPNYGYTF
d_gene: TRBD1
abundance: many
j_gene: TRBJ1-2
v_gene: TRBV5-1

CDR3nt: TGTGCCAGCAGTTTTAGGGCCGGGACTTCCAACACCGGGGAGCTGTTTTTT
CDR3aa: CASSFRAGTSNTGELFF
d_gene: -
abundance: many
j_gene: TRBJ2-2
v_gene: TRBV6-2/TRBV6-3

CDR3nt: TGTGCCTGGAGTGTAGGCAGCAATCAGCCCCAGCATTTT
CDR3aa: CAWSVGSNQPQHF
d_gene: -
abundance: many
j_gene: TRBJ1-5
v_gene: TRBV30

CDR3nt: TGTGCCAGCAGTCCCGGACAGGCCAAAGAGACCCAGTACTTC
CDR3aa: CASSPGQAKETQYF
d_gene: TRBD1
abundance: many
j_gene: TRBJ2-5
v_gene: TRBV12-3/TRBV12-4

CDR3nt: TGTGCCAGCAGTTTTCTGCCGGGACAGTCAAATGGCTACACCTTC
CDR3aa: CASSFLPGQSNGYTF
d_gene: TRBD1
abundance: many
j_gene: TRBJ1-2
v_gene: TRBV6-5

CDR3nt: TGTGCCAGCTCACCTCCGGGCGGGGGCCGATACGAGCAGTACTTC
CDR3aa: CASSPPGGGRYEQYF
d_gene: -
abundance: -
j_gene: TRBJ2-7
v_gene: TRBV18

CDR3nt: TGTGCCAGCAGCTTAGTTGTGAGGACCGGGGAGCTGTTTTTT
CDR3aa: CASSLVVRTGELFF
d_gene: -
abundance: many
j_gene: TRBJ2-2
v_gene: TRBV7-6

CDR3nt: TGTGCCAGCAGCCCAGGACTAGCGGGCTTTAAAGAGACCCAGTACTTC
CDR3aa: CASSPGLAGFKETQYF
d_gene: TRBD2
abundance: -
j_gene: TRBJ2-5
v_gene: TRBV7-8

CDR3nt: TGTGCCAGCAGCTCCCCTTTTCCGGGGTTGGAGACCCAGTACTTC
CDR3aa: CASSSPFPGLETQYF
d_gene: -
abundance: few
j_gene: TRBJ2-5
v_gene: TRBV7-9

CDR3nt: TGCGCCAGCAGCTTGAAGGGGGCGGACACCGGGGAGCTGTTTTTT
CDR3aa: CASSLKGADTGELFF
d_gene: TRBD1
abundance: many
j_gene: TRBJ2-2
v_gene: TRBV5-1

CDR3nt: TGTGCCAGCAGTTACTCCGGACAGGGAACAGATACGCAGTATTTT
CDR3aa: CASSYSGQGTDTQYF
d_gene: TRBD1
abundance: many
j_gene: TRBJ2-3
v_gene: TRBV6-5

CDR3nt: TGTGCCAGCTCACTGGATTATGCACAGCAAGAGACCCAGTACTTC
CDR3aa: CASSLDYAQQETQYF
d_gene: -
abundance: many
j_gene: TRBJ2-5
v_gene: TRBV18

CDR3nt: TGTGCCAGCAGGGGGGTAACACCCCTCCACTTT
CDR3aa: CASRGVTPLHF
d_gene: -
abundance: -
j_gene: TRBJ1-6
v_gene: TRBV2

CDR3nt: TGTGCCAGCAGGGGGTTAACAGGGACGAGGAACACTGAAGCTTTCTTT
CDR3aa: CASRGLTGTRNTEAFF
d_gene: -
abundance: many
j_gene: TRBJ1-1
v_gene: TRBV6-5

CDR3nt: TGTGCCAGCAGTCCCCCAGGCGCAGATGTGATAGAGACCCAGTACTTC
CDR3aa: CASSPPGADVIETQYF
d_gene: -
abundance: many
j_gene: TRBJ2-5
v_gene: TRBV6-1

CDR3nt: TGTGCCAGTAGTTGGGCGGCTAGCTCCTACGAGCAGTACTTC
CDR3aa: CASSWAASSYEQYF
d_gene: -
abundance: many
j_gene: TRBJ2-7
v_gene: TRBV19

CDR3nt: TGTGCCAGCAGTGGCCAGCTTTACTATGGCTACACCTTC
CDR3aa: CASSGQLYYGYTF
d_gene: -
abundance: -
j_gene: TRBJ1-2
v_gene: TRBV6-1

CDR3nt: TGTGCCAGCAGCCAAGGTGGACACCAAGAAGCTTTCTTT
CDR3aa: CASSQGGHQEAFF
d_gene: -
abundance: many
j_gene: TRBJ1-1
v_gene: TRBV3-1

CDR3nt: TGCAGTGTTAGGGGAGTCTCACCCGAGCAGTACTTC
CDR3aa: CSVRGVSPEQYF
d_gene: -
abundance: once
j_gene: TRBJ2-7
v_gene: TRBV20-1

CDR3nt: TGTGCCAGCAGTGAAGGGTTCGGGAGCGGTTACGAGCAGTACTTC
CDR3aa: CASSEGFGSGYEQYF
d_gene: -
abundance: many
j_gene: TRBJ2-7
v_gene: TRBV2

CDR3nt: TGTGCCAGCAGCTCGGATTCGGGACTAGCGGGAGAAGAGCAGTACTTC
CDR3aa: CASSSDSGLAGEEQYF
d_gene: TRBD2
abundance: many
j_gene: TRBJ2-7
v_gene: TRBV4-2

CDR3nt: TGTGCCAGCAGTCCAACCGTGGGGGTTAGAGCTTTCTTT
CDR3aa: CASSPTVGVRAFF
d_gene: -
abundance: -
j_gene: TRBJ1-1
v_gene: TRBV12-3/TRBV12-4